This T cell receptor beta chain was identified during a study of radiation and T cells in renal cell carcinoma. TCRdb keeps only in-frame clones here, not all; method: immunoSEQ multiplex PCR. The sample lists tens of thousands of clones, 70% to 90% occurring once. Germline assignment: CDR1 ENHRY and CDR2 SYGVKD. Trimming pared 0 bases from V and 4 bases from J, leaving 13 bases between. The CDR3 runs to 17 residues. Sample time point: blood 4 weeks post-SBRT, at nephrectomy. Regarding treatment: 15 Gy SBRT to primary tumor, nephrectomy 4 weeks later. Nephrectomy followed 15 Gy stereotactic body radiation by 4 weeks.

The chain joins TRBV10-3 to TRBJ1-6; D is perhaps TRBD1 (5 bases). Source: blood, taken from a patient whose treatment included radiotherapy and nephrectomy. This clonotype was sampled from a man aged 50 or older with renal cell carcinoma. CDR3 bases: TGTGCCATCAGTGAGTCGATCCCCGGGGGTTATAATTCACCCCTCCACTTT. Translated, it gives CAISESIPGGYNSPLHF.